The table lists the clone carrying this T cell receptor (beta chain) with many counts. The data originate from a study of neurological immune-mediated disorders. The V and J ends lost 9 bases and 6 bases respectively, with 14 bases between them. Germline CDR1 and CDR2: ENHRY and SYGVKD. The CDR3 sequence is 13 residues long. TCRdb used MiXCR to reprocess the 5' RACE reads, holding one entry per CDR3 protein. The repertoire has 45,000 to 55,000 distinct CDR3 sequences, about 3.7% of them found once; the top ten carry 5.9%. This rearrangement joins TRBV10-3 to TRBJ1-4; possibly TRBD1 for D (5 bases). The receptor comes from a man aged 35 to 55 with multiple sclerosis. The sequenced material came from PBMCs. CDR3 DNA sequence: TGTGCCATTATCCAGGGTTACGATGAAAAACTGTTTTTT. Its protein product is CAIIQGYDEKLFF.